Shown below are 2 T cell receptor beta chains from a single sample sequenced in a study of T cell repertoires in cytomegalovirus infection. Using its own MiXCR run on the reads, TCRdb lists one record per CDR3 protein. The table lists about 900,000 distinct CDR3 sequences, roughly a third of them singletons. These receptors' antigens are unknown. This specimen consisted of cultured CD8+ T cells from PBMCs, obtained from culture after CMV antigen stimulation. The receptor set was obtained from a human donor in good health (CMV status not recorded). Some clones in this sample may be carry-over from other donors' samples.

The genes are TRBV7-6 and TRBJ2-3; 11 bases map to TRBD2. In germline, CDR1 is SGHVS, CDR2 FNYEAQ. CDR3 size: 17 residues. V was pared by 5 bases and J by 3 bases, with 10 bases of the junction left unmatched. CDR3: CASSALTSGDLTDTQYF. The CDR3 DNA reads TGTGCCAGCAGCGCCCTGACTAGCGGGGACCTTACAGATACGCAGTATTTT. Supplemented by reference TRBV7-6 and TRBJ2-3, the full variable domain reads GAGVSQSPRYKVTKRGQDVALRCDPISGHVSLYWYRQALGQGPEFLTYFNYEAQQDKSGLPNDRFSAERPEGSISTLTIQRTEQRDSAMYRCASSALTSGDLTDTQYFGPGTRLTVL.

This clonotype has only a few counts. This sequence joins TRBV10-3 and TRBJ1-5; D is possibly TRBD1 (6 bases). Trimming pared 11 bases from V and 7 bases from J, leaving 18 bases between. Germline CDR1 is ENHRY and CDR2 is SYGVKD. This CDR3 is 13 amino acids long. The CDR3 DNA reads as TGTGCCGTTGGGGAGGGGGGCGAACAGCCCCAGCATTTT. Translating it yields CAVGEGGEQPQHF.